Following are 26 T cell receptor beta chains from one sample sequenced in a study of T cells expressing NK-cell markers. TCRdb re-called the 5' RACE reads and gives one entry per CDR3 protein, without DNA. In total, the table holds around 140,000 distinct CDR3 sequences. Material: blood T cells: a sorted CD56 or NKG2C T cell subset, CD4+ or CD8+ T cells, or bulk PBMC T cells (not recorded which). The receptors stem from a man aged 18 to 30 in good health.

Here the CDR3 reads CSVVGTGGGDYEKLFF. This chain joins TRBV29-1 and TRBJ1-4; the D gene TCRdb calls, TRBD1, cannot be checked with no DNA. Germline CDR1 reads SQVTM; CDR2 reads ANQGSEA. The CDR3 runs to 16 residues.

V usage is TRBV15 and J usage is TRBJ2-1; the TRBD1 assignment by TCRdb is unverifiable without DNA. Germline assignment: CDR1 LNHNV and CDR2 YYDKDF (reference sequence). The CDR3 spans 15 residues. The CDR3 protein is CATSRTQGAHNEQFF.

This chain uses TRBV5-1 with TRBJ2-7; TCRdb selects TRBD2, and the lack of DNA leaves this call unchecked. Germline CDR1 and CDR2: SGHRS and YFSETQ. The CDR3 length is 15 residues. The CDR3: CASSLDSGIYYEQYF.

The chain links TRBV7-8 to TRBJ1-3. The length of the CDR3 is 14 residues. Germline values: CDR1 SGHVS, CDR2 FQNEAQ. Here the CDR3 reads CASLGGDSGNTIYF.

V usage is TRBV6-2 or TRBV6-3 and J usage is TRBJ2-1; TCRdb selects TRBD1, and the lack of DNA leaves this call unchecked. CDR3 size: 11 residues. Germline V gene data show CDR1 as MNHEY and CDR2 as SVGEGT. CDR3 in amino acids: CASSYGTEQFF.

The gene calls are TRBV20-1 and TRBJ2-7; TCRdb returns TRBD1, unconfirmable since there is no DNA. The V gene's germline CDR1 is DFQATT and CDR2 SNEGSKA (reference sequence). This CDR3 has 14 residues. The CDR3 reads CSARPDGQGYEQYF.

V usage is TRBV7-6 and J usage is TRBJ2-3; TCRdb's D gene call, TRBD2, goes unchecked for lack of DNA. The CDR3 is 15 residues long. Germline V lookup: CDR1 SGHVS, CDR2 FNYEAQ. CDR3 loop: CASSPTTSGPKTQYF.

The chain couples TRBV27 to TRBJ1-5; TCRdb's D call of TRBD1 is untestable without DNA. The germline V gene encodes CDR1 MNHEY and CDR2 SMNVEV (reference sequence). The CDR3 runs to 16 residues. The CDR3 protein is CASSLAGQPGNQPQHF.

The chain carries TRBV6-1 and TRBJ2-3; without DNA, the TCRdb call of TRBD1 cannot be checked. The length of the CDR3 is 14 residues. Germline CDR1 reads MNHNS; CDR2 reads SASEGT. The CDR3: CASRGTGSTDTQYF.

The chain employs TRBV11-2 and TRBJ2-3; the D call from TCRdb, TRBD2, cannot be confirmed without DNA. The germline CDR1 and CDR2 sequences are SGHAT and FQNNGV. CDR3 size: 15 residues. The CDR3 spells CASSASSGGTDTQYF. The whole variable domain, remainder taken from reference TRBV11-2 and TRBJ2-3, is EAGVAQSPRYKIIEKRQSVAFWCNPISGHATLYWYQQILGQGPKLLIQFQNNGVVDDSQLPKDRFSAERLKGVDSTLKIQPAKLEDSAVYLCASSASSGGTDTQYFGPGTRLTVL.

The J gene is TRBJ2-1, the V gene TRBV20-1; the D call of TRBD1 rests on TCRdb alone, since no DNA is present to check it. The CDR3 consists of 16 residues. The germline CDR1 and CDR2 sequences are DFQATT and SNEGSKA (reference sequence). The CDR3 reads CSARDLGTGNNWEQFF.

CDR3 in amino acids: CASSGQSQDREAFF. The chain links TRBV6-1 to TRBJ1-1. Germline-derived CDR1 and CDR2 are MNHNS and SASEGT. The CDR3 is 14 residues long.

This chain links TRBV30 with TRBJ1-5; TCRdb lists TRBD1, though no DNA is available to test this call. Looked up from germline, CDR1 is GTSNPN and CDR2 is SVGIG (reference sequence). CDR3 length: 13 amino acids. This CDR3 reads CAWSIQGGQPQHF.

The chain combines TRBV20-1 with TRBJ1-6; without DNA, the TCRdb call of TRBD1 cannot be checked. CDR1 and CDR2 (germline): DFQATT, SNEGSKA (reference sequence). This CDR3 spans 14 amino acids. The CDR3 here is CSAHTGGLNSPLHF.

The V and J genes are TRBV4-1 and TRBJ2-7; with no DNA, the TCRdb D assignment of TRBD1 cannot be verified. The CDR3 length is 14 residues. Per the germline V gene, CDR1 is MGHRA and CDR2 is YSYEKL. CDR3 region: CASSHPGSRYEQYF.

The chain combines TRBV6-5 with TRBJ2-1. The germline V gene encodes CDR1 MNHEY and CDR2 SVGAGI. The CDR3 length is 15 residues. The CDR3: CASSYAGVRNNEQFF.

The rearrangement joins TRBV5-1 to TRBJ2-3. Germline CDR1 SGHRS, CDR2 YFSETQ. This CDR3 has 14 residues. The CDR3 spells CASSFIPNPDTQYF.

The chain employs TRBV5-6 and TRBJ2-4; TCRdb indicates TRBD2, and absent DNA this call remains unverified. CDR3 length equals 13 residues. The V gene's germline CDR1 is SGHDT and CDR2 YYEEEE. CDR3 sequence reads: CASTSLAKNIQYF.

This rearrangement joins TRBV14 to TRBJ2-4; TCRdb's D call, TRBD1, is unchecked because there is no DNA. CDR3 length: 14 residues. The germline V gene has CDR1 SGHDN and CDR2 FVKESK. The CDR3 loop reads CASSQLGVENIQYF.

The CDR3 region is CAWSVPGQGVEQFF. The genes are TRBV30 and TRBJ2-1; TCRdb returns TRBD1, unconfirmable since there is no DNA. CDR1 and CDR2 from the germline V gene are GTSNPN and SVGIG (reference sequence). CDR3 size: 14 residues.

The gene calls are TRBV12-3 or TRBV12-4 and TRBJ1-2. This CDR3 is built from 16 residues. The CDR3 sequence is CATLPSGFPANYGYTF.

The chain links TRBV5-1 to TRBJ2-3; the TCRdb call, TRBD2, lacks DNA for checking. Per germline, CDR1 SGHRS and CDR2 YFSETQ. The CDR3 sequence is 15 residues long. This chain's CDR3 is CASSGGLASTDTQYF.

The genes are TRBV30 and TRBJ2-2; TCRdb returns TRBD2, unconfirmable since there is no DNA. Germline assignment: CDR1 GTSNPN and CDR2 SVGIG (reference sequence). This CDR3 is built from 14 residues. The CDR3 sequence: CAWSRDFYTGELFF.

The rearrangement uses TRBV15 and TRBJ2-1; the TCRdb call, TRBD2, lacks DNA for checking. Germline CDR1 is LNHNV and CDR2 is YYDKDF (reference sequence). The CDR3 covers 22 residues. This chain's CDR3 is CATSRDGRGVTSGRAKNNEQFF.

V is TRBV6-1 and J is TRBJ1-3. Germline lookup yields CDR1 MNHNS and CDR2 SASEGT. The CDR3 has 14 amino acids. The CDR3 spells CAGRSDHSGNTIYF.

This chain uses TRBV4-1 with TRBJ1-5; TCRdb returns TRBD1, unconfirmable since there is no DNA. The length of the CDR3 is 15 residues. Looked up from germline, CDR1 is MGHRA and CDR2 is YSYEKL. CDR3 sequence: CASSQDPGRGEPQHF.